Listed below are T cell receptor beta chains from one sample, sequenced in a study of T-cell memory formation after mild COVID-19. MiXCR, applied by TCRdb to the 5' RACE reads, yields one record per CDR3 protein. The sample contains almost 550,000 distinct CDR3 sequences, over 20% of which appear only once. Sequenced material: PBMCs or a T cell subset sorted from them (not recorded which). These receptors all stem from an adult woman who had mild COVID-19 (a few samples of this study predate the infection). Cell type and time point are not known. The conserved cysteine and the conserved F or W are not part of the CDR3 here. D genes are given only for firm matches.

d_gene | j_gene | v_gene | CDR3aa
TRBD2 | TRBJ2-3 | TRBV7-7 | ASSLGLAGGPDTQY
TRBD2 | TRBJ2-7 | TRBV14 | ASSRSGLAGPLGDEQY
TRBD1 | TRBJ1-2 | TRBV6-2/TRBV6-3 | ASSSDRAPFDYGYT
. | TRBJ2-1 | TRBV15 | ATSARQSSYNEQF
. | TRBJ1-4 | TRBV5-1 | ASSPWGGTNEKLF
TRBD2 | TRBJ2-4 | TRBV5-1 | ASSPPGTSGGAKNIQY
TRBD1 | TRBJ1-2 | TRBV25-1 | ASSATGDGYT
. | TRBJ1-1 | TRBV20-1 | SARSPGLPEAF
. | TRBJ1-6 | TRBV6-6 | ASGGGRYNSPLH
. | TRBJ2-5 | TRBV10-2 | ASSSGVNQETQY
. | TRBJ2-3 | TRBV12-3/TRBV12-4 | ASSPYDTQY
. | TRBJ1-5 | TRBV12-3/TRBV12-4 | ASSYITGYSNQPQH
. | TRBJ1-2 | TRBV6-6 | ASSYSGRYDGYT
. | TRBJ2-3 | TRBV2 | ASLRTPSGDTQY
. | TRBJ1-5 | TRBV10-3 | AISESPAGGNQPQH
. | TRBJ2-7 | TRBV20-1 | SARDHDSGHEQY
. | TRBJ2-2 | TRBV7-9 | ASSSSTPNTGELF
. | TRBJ1-5 | TRBV24-1 | ATSAGTYSNQPQH
. | TRBJ2-7 | TRBV20-1 | SASARGRGGEQY
TRBD2 | TRBJ2-1 | TRBV11-1 | ASSLAAGLNEQF
. | TRBJ2-1 | TRBV4-3 | ASSHPTGTPFREQF
TRBD1 | TRBJ2-1 | TRBV30 | AWSSGTGGNEQF
. | TRBJ2-1 | TRBV5-1 | ASSRLPAEASDEQF
. | TRBJ1-2 | TRBV5-1 | ASSLIPDYGYT
. | TRBJ1-1 | TRBV5-1 | ASSWQGGTEAF
TRBD2 | TRBJ2-5 | TRBV24-1 | ATGMGGETQY
. | TRBJ2-5 | TRBV20-1 | SARVGGLSETQY
. | TRBJ2-7 | TRBV19 | ASSPLRTSSYEQY
TRBD1 | TRBJ1-5 | TRBV20-1 | SAGTGNQPQH
. | TRBJ2-7 | TRBV6-5 | ASSYSACPWGPGVCEQY
. | TRBJ2-7 | TRBV7-9 | ASSLTGTVEQY
. | TRBJ2-5 | TRBV5-1 | ASSLTGEETQY
. | TRBJ1-1 | TRBV30 | AWMSGYPFGNTEAF
TRBD1 | TRBJ1-3 | TRBV10-3 | AISKTSGGSGNTIY
. | TRBJ1-1 | TRBV27 | ASSRVTLGEAF
. | TRBJ1-1 | TRBV29-1 | SVEDLGTEAF
. | TRBJ1-6 | TRBV3-1 | ASSPRDIDSPLH
. | TRBJ2-1 | TRBV24-1 | ATSDPGPPSNYNEQF